The 32 T cell receptor beta chains in this list originate from one sample, sequenced in a study of cytomegalovirus exposure and HLA in healthy donors. TCRdb's table, derived via immunoSEQ multiplex PCR, lists solely in-frame clones and lacks some. The sample comprises under 200,000 clones, 89% of which are singletons, and 4% to 4.5% rests with the top ten. Sample: PBMCs. These receptors all stem from a man in his late teens or twenties in good health and CMV-seropositive.

This clone occurred a few times. The chain has TRBV14 and TRBJ2-7; the D is unclear. The CDR3 has 14 residues. Germline V lookup: CDR1 SGHDN, CDR2 FVKESK. Deletions cut 1 base from V and 3 bases from J, with 10 bases between. The chain's CDR3 is CASSQGYQYYEQYF. In DNA form, the CDR3 reads TGTGCCAGCAGCCAAGGTTATCAGTACTACGAGCAGTACTTC.

The chain recombines TRBV6-5 with TRBJ2-2; 9 bases align to TRBD1. The CDR3 totals 15 residues. The germline gives CDR1 MNHEY, CDR2 SVGAGI. The junction had 9 bases not matched to a gene; V was cut back by 6 bases and J by 7 bases. CDR3: CASRKTGGWIGELFF. The CDR3 DNA follows: TGTGCCAGCAGAAAAACAGGGGGCTGGATCGGGGAGCTGTTTTTT.

The rearrangement joins TRBV25-1 to TRBJ2-7, with TRBD1 matching over 8 bases. CDR1 and CDR2 from the germline V gene are MGHDK and SYGVNS. The V segment lost 6 bases and the J segment 3 bases; nucleotides outside the gene matches: 10. This CDR3 spans 15 amino acids. CDR3 sequence reads: CASSLTQGAGYEQYF. The CDR3 coding sequence is TGTGCCAGCAGCCTGACCCAGGGGGCAGGCTACGAGCAGTACTTC.

The V gene is TRBV12-5, the J gene TRBJ1-1, with TRBD1 identical over 10 bases. Germline V CDR1 and CDR2: LGHNT, FRNRAP. This CDR3 has 16 amino acids. V shed 5 bases, J shed 5 bases, and the junction held 11 bases outside the gene matches. CDR3 coding DNA: TGTGCTAGTGGTCCTGGGACAGGGGCGGTTGGGACTGAAGCTTTCTTT. Its protein product is CASGPGTGAVGTEAFF.

The CDR3 loop is CASSGQGALHTEAFF. DNA for the CDR3: TGTGCCAGCAGCGGACAGGGAGCCTTGCACACTGAAGCTTTCTTT. The gene calls are TRBV7-9 and TRBJ1-1; 8 bases are a match to TRBD1. From germline, CDR1 is SEHNR and CDR2 FQNEAQ (reference sequence). The CDR3 spans 15 residues. Trimming took 5 bases from V and 3 from J; bases not matched to a gene: 8.

V and J are TRBV15 and TRBJ2-1, with 11 nucleotides matching TRBD2. The CDR3 contains 16 residues. Germline assignment: CDR1 LNHNV and CDR2 YYDKDF (reference sequence). After removal of 2 bases from V and 7 bases from J, the junction contained 7 bases not matched to a gene. For the CDR3, the DNA is TGTGCCACCAGCAGACCTATACTAGCGGGAGCTAATGAGCAGTTCTTC. This sequence encodes CATSRPILAGANEQFF.

V and J are TRBV5-1 and TRBJ1-1; TRBD1 agrees at 10 bases. Unmatched junction bases numbered 2, after V lost 0 bases and J lost 0 bases. Germline V gives CDR1 SGHRS, CDR2 YFSETQ. The CDR3 covers 16 residues. This CDR3 is CASSLVGTGVNTEAFF. The CDR3 nucleotides are TGCGCCAGCAGCTTGGTCGGGACAGGGGTGAACACTGAAGCTTTCTTT.

The chain has TRBV18 and TRBJ2-3, with 7 nucleotides matching TRBD1. Germline V gives CDR1 KGHSH, CDR2 LQKENI. The CDR3 totals 14 residues. The V segment lost 3 bases and the J segment 2 bases; nucleotides outside the gene matches: 2. CDR3 in DNA: TGTGCCAGCTCACCTGGACAGGCCACAGATACGCAGTATTTT. Protein: CASSPGQATDTQYF.

V usage is TRBV5-4 and J usage is TRBJ2-1, with a possible D match to TRBD2 (5 bases). V was trimmed by 5 bases and J by 3 bases, leaving 15 bases between them. This CDR3 is 15 amino acids long. The germline V gene encodes CDR1 SGHNT and CDR2 YYREEE (reference sequence). For the CDR3, the DNA is TGTGCCAGCAGTTCCAAGACTATAAACTACAATGAGCAGTTCTTC. It specifies CASSSKTINYNEQFF.

V usage is TRBV7-8 and J usage is TRBJ2-4; no reliable D call. The CDR3 length is 13 residues. V lost 1 base, J lost 6 bases, and 7 bases lay in between. CDR1 SGHVS and CDR2 FQNEAQ come from the germline V gene. The CDR3 is CASSLGDINIQYF. CDR3 bases: TGTGCCAGCAGCTTAGGAGATATAAACATTCAGTACTTC. Supplemented by reference TRBV7-8 and TRBJ2-4, the full variable domain reads GAGVSQSPRYKVAKRGQDVALRCDPISGHVSLFWYQQALGQGPEFLTYFQNEAQLDKSGLPSDRFFAERPEGSVSTLKIQRTQQEDSAVYLCASSLGDINIQYFGAGTRLSVL.

J is TRBJ2-1 and V is TRBV13; 10 nucleotides align to TRBD2. V gave up 2 bases and J gave up 6 bases; unmatched junction bases: 10. Germline V gene sequence: CDR1 PRHDT, CDR2 FYEKMQ (reference sequence). The CDR3 spans 17 residues. The CDR3 DNA reads as TGTGCCAGCAGCTTAATTTTCGGGCTAGCGGGAGCCAATGAGCAGTTCTTC. It specifies CASSLIFGLAGANEQFF.

The chain couples TRBV5-1 to TRBJ2-7, with TRBD1 matching over 8 bases. Trimming cost V 1 base and J 0 bases; bases outside gene matches: 6. Germline CDR1 reads SGHRS; CDR2 reads YFSETQ. CDR3 length: 16 residues. CDR3 DNA: TGCGCCAGCAGCTTGACCGGGGGACAGGACTCCTACGAGCAGTACTTC. Encoded protein: CASSLTGGQDSYEQYF.

This clone was observed once. The CDR3 spells CASSLVASTYLVVAYEQYF. In DNA form, the CDR3 reads TGTGCCAGCAGCTTGGTTGCCAGCACTTACCTAGTTGTTGCCTACGAGCAGTACTTC. The chain uses TRBV5-6 and TRBJ2-7; the D is unclear. V gave up 0 bases and J gave up 2 bases, with 24 bases separating them. Germline loops: CDR1 SGHDT, CDR2 YYEEEE. The CDR3 is made up of 19 amino acids. Together with reference TRBV5-6 and TRBJ2-7, the CDR3 gives the full variable domain: DAGVTQSPTHLIKTRGQQVTLRCSPKSGHDTVSWYQQALGQGPQFIFQYYEEEERQRGNFPDRFSGHQFPNYSSELNVNALLLGDSALYLCASSLVASTYLVVAYEQYFGPGTRLTVT.

CDR3 amino acids: CASSQVPRASTEAFF. The CDR3 nucleotides are TGTGCCAGCAGCCAAGTCCCCAGGGCGAGTACTGAAGCTTTCTTT. The V gene is TRBV14, the J gene TRBJ1-1; D might be TRBD1 (5 bases). V shed 1 base and J shed 5 bases, with 14 bases lying between them. CDR1 and CDR2 (germline): SGHDN, FVKESK. The CDR3 extends over 15 amino acids.

The chain recombines TRBV7-9 with TRBJ1-1, with D unresolved. V dropped 0 bases and J dropped 5 bases, with 13 bases sitting between them. There are 15 residues in the CDR3. Germline V lookup: CDR1 SEHNR, CDR2 FQNEAQ (reference sequence). CDR3 residues: CASSLAYQRRTEAFF. DNA of the CDR3: TGTGCCAGCAGCTTAGCATATCAGAGGAGGACTGAAGCTTTCTTT.

The chain combines TRBV5-1 with TRBJ2-3; D gene unclear. Germline lookup yields CDR1 SGHRS and CDR2 YFSETQ. The CDR3 covers 15 residues. V was trimmed by 5 bases and J by 0 bases, leaving 13 bases between them. This CDR3 reads CASRAHLASTDTQYF. DNA for the CDR3: TGCGCCAGCAGGGCCCACCTTGCTAGCACAGATACGCAGTATTTT.

In nucleotides, the CDR3 is TGTGCCTGGAGTGTAAGCGTAGCCGTTGAGCAGTTCTTC. It specifies CAWSVSVAVEQFF. The J gene is TRBJ2-1, the V gene TRBV30, with unresolved D. Per germline, CDR1 GTSNPN and CDR2 SVGIG (reference sequence). V dropped 0 bases and J dropped 9 bases, with 12 bases sitting between them. This CDR3 has 13 residues.

This chain links TRBV4-1 with TRBJ2-1, with 10 bases identical to TRBD1. The CDR3 is 16 amino acids. With 2 bases clipped from V and 5 bases from J, the junction kept 6 bases outside the gene matches. Germline values: CDR1 MGHRA, CDR2 YSYEKL. The CDR3 DNA sequence: TGCGCCAGCAGCCAACCGGGACAGGGGAGGAACAATGAGCAGTTCTTC. Amino acids: CASSQPGQGRNNEQFF.

The chain links TRBV18 to TRBJ2-5; weak D call: TRBD1 (6 bases). The V and J ends lost 3 bases and 5 bases respectively, with 10 bases between them. This CDR3 has 13 residues. From germline, CDR1 is KGHSH and CDR2 LQKENI. In nucleotides, the CDR3 is TGTGCCAGCTCACCCAGACAGGCGGAGACCCAGTACTTC. Residues: CASSPRQAETQYF.

J is TRBJ2-1 and V is TRBV12-5; 8 bases fit TRBD2. Germline-derived CDR1 and CDR2 are LGHNT and FRNRAP. This CDR3 region has 14 residues. Germline trimming cut 2 bases from V and 10 bases from J; bases unmatched to any gene: 7. CDR3 DNA: TGTGCTAGTGGTTTGATCCCTCCGGGAGGGGAGCAGTTCTTC. It translates to CASGLIPPGGEQFF.

V is TRBV10-3 and J is TRBJ1-5, with D possibly matching TRBD1 (5 bases). The CDR3 has 15 residues. Per the germline V gene, CDR1 is ENHRY and CDR2 is SYGVKD. V was trimmed by 5 bases and J by 1 base, leaving 12 bases between them. This CDR3 is CAISQGEGSNQPQHF. The CDR3, as DNA: TGTGCCATCAGTCAAGGGGAAGGAAGCAATCAGCCCCAGCATTTT.

This clone has just one count. The chain couples TRBV6-1 to TRBJ1-5; 7 bases match TRBD1. CDR3 size: 17 residues. Germline loops: CDR1 MNHNS, CDR2 SASEGT. The junction had 11 bases not matched to a gene; V was cut back by 4 bases and J by 2 bases. Here the CDR3 reads CASSGQGITFGNQPQHF. The CDR3 bases are TGTGCCAGCAGTGGACAGGGAATTACGTTTGGCAATCAGCCCCAGCATTTT.

This chain joins TRBV7-6 and TRBJ2-1; 9 bases line up with TRBD2. CDR3 length equals 15 residues. Trimming cost V 6 bases and J 0 bases; bases outside gene matches: 3. Germline V gene sequence: CDR1 SGHVS, CDR2 FNYEAQ. The CDR3 DNA reads as TGTGCCAGCAGTCTTAGCGGGAGCTCCTACAATGAGCAGTTCTTC. Residues: CASSLSGSSYNEQFF.

The chain combines TRBV7-9 with TRBJ2-2; TRBD2 is a possible D gene (5 bases). Trimming took off 2 bases at V and 4 bases at J, with 20 bases between the two ends. CDR3 length: 18 residues. CDR1 SEHNR and CDR2 FQNEAQ come from the germline V gene (reference sequence). For the CDR3, the DNA is TGTGCCAGCAGCTTATTGTCCTCCGAGGGTACGGGCACCGGGGAGCTGTTTTTT. Protein product: CASSLLSSEGTGTGELFF. The entire variable domain, with the rest obtained from reference TRBV7-9 and TRBJ2-2, is as follows: DTGVSQNPRHKITKRGQNVTFRCDPISEHNRLYWYRQTLGQGPEFLTYFQNEAQLEKSRLLSDRFSAERPKGSFSTLEIQRTEQGDSAMYLCASSLLSSEGTGTGELFFGEGSRLTVL.

V and J are TRBV7-9 and TRBJ1-3, with D tentatively TRBD1 (6 bases). V dropped 6 bases and J dropped 1 base, with 10 bases sitting between them. CDR3 size: 14 residues. In germline, CDR1 is SEHNR, CDR2 FQNEAQ (reference sequence). CDR3 nucleotide sequence: TGTGCCAGCAGACGGACAGTTTCTGGAAACACCATATATTTT. Translated, it gives CASRRTVSGNTIYF. Supplemented by reference TRBV7-9 and TRBJ1-3, the full variable domain reads DTGVSQNPRHKITKRGQNVTFRCDPISEHNRLYWYRQTLGQGPEFLTYFQNEAQLEKSRLLSDRFSAERPKGSFSTLEIQRTEQGDSAMYLCASRRTVSGNTIYFGEGSWLTVV.

This chain links TRBV7-9 with TRBJ1-1; 7 nucleotides line up with TRBD1. The CDR3 has 16 amino acids. Germline V gene data show CDR1 as SEHNR and CDR2 as FQNEAQ (reference sequence). Trimming at V came to 4 bases and at J to 0 bases, leaving 8 bases not matched to a gene. CDR3 in DNA: TGTGCCAGCAGCTCAAGAGGGGGCCAAGTGAACACTGAAGCTTTCTTT. Translating gives CASSSRGGQVNTEAFF.

The rearrangement links TRBV9 to TRBJ2-7; TRBD2 aligns across 8 bases. The germline CDR1 and CDR2 sequences are SGDLS and YYNGEE. This CDR3 has 16 amino acids. V trimming: 3 bases; J trimming: 7 bases; junction bases outside the gene matches: 15. Here the CDR3 reads CASSARGREGRDEQYF. The DNA of the CDR3 is TGTGCCAGCAGCGCCCGGGGTCGGGAGGGCCGAGATGAGCAGTACTTC.

To note about this clone: One end of the junction varies from germline; a read error may be responsible. The chain is built from TRBV28 and TRBJ2-7; 14 bases are a match to TRBD2. This CDR3 spans 14 amino acids. Germline assignment: CDR1 MDHEN and CDR2 SYDVKM. The CDR3 reads CASSRGTSGRLSDF. In DNA form, the CDR3 reads TGTGCCAGCAGCCGAGGGACTAGCGGGAGATTGTCGGACTTC. Filled out from reference TRBV28 and TRBJ2-7, the complete variable domain reads DVKVTQSSRYLVKRTGEKVFLECVQDMDHENMFWYRQDPGLGLRLIYFSYDVKMKEKGDIPEGYSVSREKKERFSLILESASTNQTSMYLCASSRGTSGRLSDFGPGTRLTVT.

The chain has TRBV7-2 and TRBJ1-1, with D perhaps TRBD1 (5 bases). The germline V gene encodes CDR1 SGHTA and CDR2 FQGNSA. V was cut by 5 bases and J by 5 bases, with 15 bases left in between. The CDR3 loop spans 14 amino acids. In DNA, the CDR3 is TGTGCCAGCAGCCCTCGTAACCGGGGGACTGAAGCTTTCTTT. This codes for CASSPRNRGTEAFF.

This sequence joins TRBV15 and TRBJ2-7; maybe TRBD1 (5 bases). The V end was cut by 3 bases, the J end by 6 bases, with 9 bases between. Germline CDR1 reads LNHNV; CDR2 reads YYDKDF (reference sequence). The CDR3 covers 12 residues. CDR3 nucleotide sequence: TGTGCCACCAGCAGCCAGGGTTCCGAGCAGTACTTC. Amino acids: CATSSQGSEQYF.

The chain carries TRBV6-1 and TRBJ2-5, with 9 bases aligning to TRBD2. The junction had 5 bases not matched to a gene; V was cut back by 2 bases and J by 4 bases. Looked up from germline, CDR1 is MNHNS and CDR2 is SASEGT. The CDR3 is 15 amino acids. CDR3 bases: TGTGCCAGCAGTGAATTGAAACTAGCGGGAGAGACCCAGTACTTC. Protein: CASSELKLAGETQYF.

The chain uses TRBV2 and TRBJ2-7; TRBD1 matches at 9 bases. J was trimmed by 6 bases and V by 1 base; bases with no gene match: 7. This CDR3 has 15 amino acids. Germline V gives CDR1 SNHLY, CDR2 FYNNEI. CDR3 sequence (DNA): TGTGCCAGCAGTGAAGTGGCGACAGGGGGTTCCGAGCAGTACTTC. Amino acid sequence: CASSEVATGGSEQYF.